This entry concerns a single T cell receptor beta chain. The antigen is not known. Other DNA sequences within the sample encode an identical CDR3. The sample belongs to a study of cytomegalovirus exposure and HLA in healthy donors. Turning to the study itself: Earlier sequencing of about 179 million T cells yielded around 100 million unique TCR beta sequences.

Primers for the PCR totalled 60 Vbeta and 13 Jbeta. Profiling relied on immunoSEQ multiplex PCR, and the TCRdb table lists in-frame clones only, not all of them. There are 150,000 to 200,000 clones in the sample; around 76% occur only once, and under 1.5% lies in the top ten. Study-level points and caveats: A link between a missense DCLRE1C variant and TCR beta V- and J-gene trimming emerged from a later analysis. Previously analyzed data showed that most TCR beta V segments were productive at a frequency of about 87% or about 30%.

The CDR3 runs to 15 residues. Trimming removed 2 bases from V and 4 bases from J; junction bases left unmatched: 0. The germline V gene has CDR1 MNHNS and CDR2 SASEGT. Material for sequencing was PBMCs. The source of this sequence is a man aged 55 to 69 in good health and CMV-seronegative. This chain connects TRBV6-1 to TRBJ2-1; 12 bases align to TRBD2. The CDR3 DNA reads TGTGCCAGCAGTGAACTAGCGGGGGGGTACAATGAGCAGTTCTTC. This sequence encodes CASSELAGGYNEQFF.